A single sample gave rise to the 8 T cell receptor beta chains below, sequenced in a study of Graves' ophthalmopathy and Graves' hyperthyroidism. Scientists amplified the TCR beta CDR3 regions from RNA transcripts. The library came from an HTBI-primed first-round RT-PCR and a second-round multiplex PCR. Each CDR3 protein gets one entry after TCRdb re-called the multiplex PCR reads with MiXCR. This table holds 1 million to 1.3 million distinct CDR3 sequences, roughly two fifths found once. The sequenced material came from peripheral blood or thyroid tissue (not recorded which). These receptor sequences come from an adult man with Graves' hyperthyroidism.

This clonotype was observed a single time. Germline is not matched at one junction end, which may reflect a read error. The J gene is TRBJ1-3, the V gene TRBV2; D call uncertain. Germline V gene lookup returns CDR1 SNHLY and CDR2 FYNNEI. The CDR3 has 15 residues. The CDR3 DNA is TGTGCCGGCAGTGCGGAGGGCGGCTCTGGAAACACCATATATTTT. Its translation is CAGSAEGGSGNTIYF.

The chain uses TRBV20-1 and TRBJ1-5, with D perhaps matching TRBD1 (5 bases). The CDR3 is 14 residues long. CDR1 and CDR2 from the germline V gene are DFQATT and SNEGSKA (reference sequence). For the CDR3, the DNA is TGCAGATGTAGAGGGGACTTGGGCAATCAGCCCCAGCATTTT. It specifies CRCRGDLGNQPQHF.

The V call is TRBV12-3 or TRBV12-4, the J call TRBJ2-7, with D possibly matching TRBD1 (6 bases). V was pared by 6 bases and J by 1 base, with 16 bases between. The CDR3 consists of 15 residues. The CDR3 region has the DNA TGTGCCAGCAGCGATCTTAAGACAGGATCCTACGAGCAGTACTTC. It translates to CASSDLKTGSYEQYF.

V usage is TRBV5-1 and J usage is TRBJ2-7; D is perhaps TRBD2 (6 bases). This CDR3 comprises 16 residues. Germline V CDR1 and CDR2: SGHRS, YFSETQ. Trimming pared 3 bases from V and 5 bases from J, leaving 21 bases between. CDR3 region: CASSSSLGGFVHEQYF. Here the CDR3 DNA reads TGCGCCAGCAGCTCGTCCCTGGGGGGATTTGTCCACGAGCAGTACTTC.

CDR3 bases: TGTGCCAGCAGACTCATTGACCGATTCCAAGAGACCCAGTACTTC. Translating it yields CASRLIDRFQETQYF. V is TRBV5-4 and J is TRBJ2-5; D not resolved. Deletions cut 5 bases from V and 1 base from J, with 15 bases between. The CDR3 has 15 residues. The germline CDR1 and CDR2 sequences are SGHNT and YYREEE (reference sequence).

The V call is TRBV7-2, the J call TRBJ2-3, with D uncertain. The CDR3 consists of 11 residues. The V gene lost 3 bases and the J gene lost 10 bases, with 8 bases spanning the gap. Germline CDR1 is SGHTA and CDR2 is FQGNSA. CDR3: CASSFRLAQYF. The CDR3 nucleotides are TGTGCCAGCAGCTTTCGGCTAGCGCAGTATTTT.

The chain recombines TRBV7-2 with TRBJ1-5; D is possibly TRBD1 (5 bases). The V gene lost 2 bases and the J gene lost 2 bases, with 13 bases spanning the gap. This CDR3 spans 16 amino acids. CDR1 SGHTA and CDR2 FQGNSA come from the germline V gene. CDR3 in amino acids: CASSLRRGAGNQPQHF. DNA of the CDR3: TGTGCCAGCAGCTTAAGAAGGGGCGCGGGCAATCAGCCCCAGCATTTT.

This clonotype was counted once. CDR3: CSVHGQSTRWYTF. DNA of the CDR3: TGCAGCGTTCATGGACAGAGTACGCGTTGGTACACCTTC. The rearrangement uses TRBV29-1 and TRBJ1-2; perhaps TRBD1 as D (6 bases). Deletions cut 5 bases from V and 11 bases from J, with 21 bases between. In germline, CDR1 is SQVTM, CDR2 ANQGSEA. The CDR3 is 13 residues long. Drawing the rest from reference TRBV29-1 and TRBJ1-2, the complete variable domain is SAVISQKPSRDICQRGTSLTIQCQVDSQVTMMFWYRQQPGQSLTLIATANQGSEATYESGFVIDKFPISRPNLTFSTLTVSNMSPEDSSIYLCSVHGQSTRWYTFGSGTRLTVV.